Listed here is a single T cell receptor (beta chain). Its target antigen remains unknown. Qualities for individual bases were not recorded, and no much larger clone is one base off. The CDR3 covers 14 residues, taking in both the cysteine and the phenylalanine. Of all the DNA, just the CDR3 is kept, 42 bases in frame from base 1. V lost 6 bases and J lost 6 bases; the stretch between them is 15 bases long. The germline V gene supplies CDR1 MDHEN and CDR2 SYDVKM. The data derive from a study of control samples from healthy donors and cancer patients (dated by TCRdb to 2020 to 2021). Library preparation was by the immunoSEQ multiplex PCR assay. The immuneACCESS repertoire file appears here via TCRdb, limited to in-frame rearrangements. These files lack a portion of the clones; in checked studies, under half of the deficit traces to unresolved V genes, and the cause of the others is not known. The sample profile shows fewer than 200,000 clones; about 90% of them were found once. The leading ten clones occupy approximately 4.9% of the sample.

The V gene is TRBV28 and the J gene is TRBJ1-5, with a tentative D gene TRBD1 over 5 matching bases. The receptor was isolated from a woman in her thirties in good health. The sequenced sample was blood. The DNA is TGTGCCAGCAGACAAAGGCAGGGCATTCAGCCCCAGCATTTT. It is translated as CASRQRQGIQPQHF.